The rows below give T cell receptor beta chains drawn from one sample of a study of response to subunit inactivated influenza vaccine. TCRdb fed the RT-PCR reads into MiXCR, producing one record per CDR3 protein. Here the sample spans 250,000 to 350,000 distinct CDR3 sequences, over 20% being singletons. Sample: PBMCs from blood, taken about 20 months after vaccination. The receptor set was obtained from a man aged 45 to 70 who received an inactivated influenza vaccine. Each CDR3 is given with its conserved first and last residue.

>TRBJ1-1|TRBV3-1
CASSHMNGGTEAFF
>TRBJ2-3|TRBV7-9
CASSQGASAADTQYF
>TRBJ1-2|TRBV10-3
CAISLAHGTGNYGYTF
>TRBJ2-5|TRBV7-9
CASSLGTGVGETQYF
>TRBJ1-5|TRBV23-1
CASKPWGSCNQPQHF
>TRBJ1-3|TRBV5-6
CASSEMGGGNTIYF
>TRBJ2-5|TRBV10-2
CASSDTGVNRETQYF
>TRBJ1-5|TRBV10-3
CAISESSLDGPQHF
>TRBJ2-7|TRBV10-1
CASSVSPLSYEQYF
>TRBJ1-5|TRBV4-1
CASSQDHGTKTYSNQPQHF
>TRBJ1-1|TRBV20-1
CSARDRRAGALFTEAFF
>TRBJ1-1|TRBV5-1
CASSSGQGAFTEAFF
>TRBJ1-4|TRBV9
CASSVDARGVDEKLFF
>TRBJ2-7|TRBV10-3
CAISVLAGGSYEQYF
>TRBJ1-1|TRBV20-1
CSAPRLPMNTEAFF
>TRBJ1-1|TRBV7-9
CASSLAGDRGRTEAFF
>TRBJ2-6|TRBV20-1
CSARAPGLPGANVLTF
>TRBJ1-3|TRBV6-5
CASSYSPGQKGNTIYF
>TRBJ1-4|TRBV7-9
CASSPKAEYEKLFF
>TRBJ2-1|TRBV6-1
CASRRTSGNYYNEQFF
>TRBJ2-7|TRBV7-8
CASSQGGAGLYEQYF
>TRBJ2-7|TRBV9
CASSTSGTIYEQYF
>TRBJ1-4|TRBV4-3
CASSHPRPGTGQEEEKLFF
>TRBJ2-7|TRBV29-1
CSVEDRDDYEQYF
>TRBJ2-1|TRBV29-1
CSVEWTSGTPVGEQFF
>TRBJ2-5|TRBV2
CASSGLAGAETQYF
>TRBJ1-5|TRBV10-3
CAIRSGGDQPQHF
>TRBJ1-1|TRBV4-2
CASSQDGGDAPPGFF